One T cell receptor (beta chain) is described in this entry. This clonotype has ten or more counts. This receptor's antigen is unknown. No much larger clone exists at a distance of one base, and base qualities are not known. Reading the germline V gene (reference sequence) gives CDR1 LGHDT and CDR2 YNNKEL. For this chain, trimming is 1 base at the V end and 5 bases at the J end, and the number of junction bases without a gene match is 4. The CDR3, from cysteine to phenylalanine, totals 15 residues. Only the CDR3 portion is preserved as DNA: 45 bases, with reading frame beginning at the first base. A case-control design nested within a healthcare worker cohort in London, UK, was used, with weekly nasopharyngeal swab PCR tests and blood sampling performed. Healthcare workers were recruited between 23 and 31 March 2020, during the week of the UK lockdown, and were followed weekly for up to about 15 weeks.

This specimen belongs to a study of early T cells in non-severe SARS-CoV-2 infection (TCRdb year 2021). Describing the broader study: TCR sequencing used bulk RNA from unsorted whole blood, so alpha and beta chains could not be paired.

Paper-wide results and their limitations: VDJdb matching was skewed toward anti-spike CD8 responses, so virus-specific expansions were likely underestimated and private and CD4 specificities were missed.

Libraries were constructed by 5' RACE. Reads for this sample came from a NextSeq 500. In the TCR library protocol, unique molecular identifiers were attached to individual cDNA molecules to correct for PCR bias and sequencing error. TCR alpha and beta chains were both sequenced, and the abundances of alpha and beta sequences in each sample were closely correlated with each other. The source study handled its data this way. Decombinator V4 was used to annotate the V gene, J gene and CDR3 of the TCR sequences. Expanded TCRs were defined as changing significantly between any two time points under a Poisson model with p below 0.0001. TCR abundances were normalised to the total number of TCRs sequenced in each sample and reported as counts per million. TRAV1-2 paired with TRAJ12, TRAJ20 or TRAJ33 defined MAIT TCRs, while TRAV10 paired with TRAJ18 defined iNKT TCRs. VDJdb, accessed 1 November 2021, was searched for CMV, EBV and SARS-CoV-2 annotated TCRs, excluding TCRs annotated for multiple antigens. TCRdb passed the public sequencing reads through fastp at Q25 and MiXCR, retaining productive beta sequences. All rows with the same CDR3 protein become a single entry with the most common DNA and genes. These V and J calls originate from TCRdb's pipeline instead of the authors' own analysis. The sample table contains 25,000 to 35,000 distinct CDR3 sequences; only one count was recorded for 4% to 5% of them. Of the sample, almost 8% is held by the ten largest clones.

The sequenced sample was whole blood. The sequence is built from TRBV3-1 and TRBJ2-2, with 7 central nucleotides matching TRBD1. The origin of this receptor is an adult who was a healthcare worker with PCR-confirmed SARS-CoV-2 infection or an uninfected control (not recorded which). The DNA reads TGTGCCAGCAGCCAAGTAAGACAGGGAACCGGGGAGCTGTTTTTT. Translated, this gives CASSQVRQGTGELFF.